The present entry profiles one TCR beta chain with its context. No antigen is known for it. Germline CDR1 is SEHNR and CDR2 is FQNEAQ (reference sequence). This CDR3 spans 16 amino acids. The V end was cut by 0 bases, the J end by 4 bases, with 15 bases between. Assay: immunoSEQ multiplex PCR; the TCRdb copy retains only in-frame clones and omits some. The table shows around 66,000 clones, with approximately 92% occurring only once. On the day of bone marrow donation, the related graft donor provided peripheral blood. This record belongs to a study of T cells after posttransplantation cyclophosphamide. Study conclusions and caveats: After PTCy, TRB diversity resembled that of CNI/methotrexate controls. Donor-recipient repertoire similarity was low at 1-2 months, rising over year one.

Sequencing input: PBMCs. This clonotype was sampled from a woman aged 25-40 years in good health and a related stem cell transplant donor. This sequence joins TRBV7-9 and TRBJ1-2; D is unclear. CDR3 DNA sequence: TGTGCCAGCAGCTTAGCGGTTGGTTCAAGCTCCTATGGCTACACCTTC. It codes for CASSLAVGSSSYGYTF.